This T cell receptor beta chain was obtained from a study of shared clonotypes between healthy human individuals. Per germline, CDR1 LNHNV and CDR2 YYDKDF (reference sequence). The CDR3 length is 15 residues. With 4 bases removed from V and 0 bases from J, the gap between germline ends came to 13 bases. Sequencing was performed with immunoSEQ multiplex PCR; in TCRdb, only in-frame clones are kept and a portion is missing. The data hold 2 million to 3 million clones, with approximately 93% observed a single time. The clonotype originates from a young man in good health. Some clones in this sample may be carry-over from other donors' samples. The chain links TRBV15 to TRBJ2-7; TRBD2 is a possible D gene (6 bases). The sequenced sample was naive CD4+ T cells from PBMCs. Subset described: CD45RA+ positively selected. Here the CDR3 reads CATSIMTRGSYEQYF. CDR3 coding DNA: TGTGCCACCAGCATAATGACTAGGGGCTCCTACGAGCAGTACTTC.